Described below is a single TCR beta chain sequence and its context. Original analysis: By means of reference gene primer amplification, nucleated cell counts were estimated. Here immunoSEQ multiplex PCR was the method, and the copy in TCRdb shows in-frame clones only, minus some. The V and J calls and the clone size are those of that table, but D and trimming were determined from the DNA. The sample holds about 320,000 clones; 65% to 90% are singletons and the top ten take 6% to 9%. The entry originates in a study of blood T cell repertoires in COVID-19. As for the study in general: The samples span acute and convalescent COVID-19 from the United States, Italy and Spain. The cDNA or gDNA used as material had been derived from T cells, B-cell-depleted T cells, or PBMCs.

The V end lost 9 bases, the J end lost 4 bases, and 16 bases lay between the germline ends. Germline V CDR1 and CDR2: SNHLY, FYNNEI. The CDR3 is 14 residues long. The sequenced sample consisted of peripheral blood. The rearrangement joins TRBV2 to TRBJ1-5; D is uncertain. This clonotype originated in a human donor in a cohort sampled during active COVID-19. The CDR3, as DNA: TGTGCCAGTACGTTCTCCGGAGTAAATCAGCCCCAGCATTTT. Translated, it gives CASTFSGVNQPQHF.